This T cell receptor (beta chain) was captured in a study of shared clonotypes between healthy human individuals. The study's findings and limits: The expectation was that sequencing depth would affect clonotype sharing among donors.

Points on this clone: Its target is not known.

Genomic DNA per cell subset filled all wells of several immunoSEQ plates. Per the authors' pipeline: Junction-only sequences without quality scores were provided by ImmunoSEQ, so filtering was different. The table came from immunoSEQ multiplex PCR; TCRdb's copy has only in-frame clones and leaves some out. That table furnishes V, J and clone size, whereas the DNA furnished D and trimming. The sample has about a million clones, 60% to 85% seen once. CDR1 is SGHTA, CDR2 FQGTGA, per germline. This CDR3 comprises 15 residues. Trimming cost V 5 bases and J 6 bases, with 20 bases left between them. V usage is TRBV7-3 and J usage is TRBJ2-7; possibly TRBD2 for D (6 bases). The clonotype was recovered from a man aged 18 to 30 in good health. Some clones in this sample may be carry-over from other donors' samples. The material sequenced was memory CD4+ T cells from PBMCs. Subset denoted: CD45RA-negative fraction. CDR3 in DNA: TGTGCCAGCAGCCAAGGGGCGGGGCGACCATCCGAGCAGTACTTC. It is translated as CASSQGAGRPSEQYF.